The 3 T cell receptor beta chains reported below all come from one sample, sequenced in a study of blood T cell repertoires in COVID-19. This table comes from immunoSEQ multiplex PCR, and its TCRdb copy is limited to in-frame clones, with some not included. Counted here are about 400,000 clones, roughly 89% occurring once; the ten biggest clones make up approximately 4.5%. The material sequenced was peripheral blood. The receptor set was obtained from a woman under 40 with acute or convalescent COVID-19.

This chain connects TRBV9 to TRBJ2-5, with D perhaps TRBD2 (6 bases). The V end was cut by 4 bases, the J end by 3 bases, with 16 bases between. This CDR3 has 15 amino acids. The germline V gene has CDR1 SGDLS and CDR2 YYNGEE. CDR3 DNA sequence: TGTGCCAGCAGCTTATCGGGACTCGAGAAAGAGACCCAGTACTTC. This gives the protein CASSLSGLEKETQYF.

The chain recombines TRBV11-2 with TRBJ2-3; a possible D gene is TRBD1 (6 bases). V was shortened by 1 base and J by 1 base, with 12 bases between the two germline ends. The germline gives CDR1 SGHAT, CDR2 FQNNGV. This CDR3 spans 16 amino acids. CDR3: CASSLVGQAGTDTQYF. CDR3 DNA: TGTGCCAGCAGCTTAGTGGGACAAGCAGGCACAGATACGCAGTATTTT.

This clone was found once. J is TRBJ2-2 and V is TRBV6-6, with a possible D match to TRBD1 (6 bases). The germline gives CDR1 MNHNY, CDR2 SVGAGI (reference sequence). V lost 6 bases and J 6 bases, leaving 17 bases between the germline ends. The CDR3 has 15 amino acids. The CDR3 sequence is CASRHGQLAAGELFF. CDR3 sequence (DNA): TGTGCCAGCAGACACGGACAGCTTGCGGCCGGGGAGCTGTTTTTT.